The rows below give T cell receptor beta chains drawn from one sample of a study of T cells in Graves' hyperthyroidism and ophthalmopathy. TCRdb processed the multiplex PCR reads anew with MiXCR; each CDR3 protein has one entry. The top ten hold 25% to 30% of the sample, which has hundreds of thousands of distinct CDR3 sequences, roughly 17% seen once. Sequencing was performed on blood. Receptor source: a woman under 30 with Graves' ophthalmopathy. The CDR3 runs from the conserved cysteine through the conserved F or W. A D gene is named only where the DNA matches it firmly. The size entry is marked missing in some rows and otherwise reads once, few, many or a size class.

J gene	V gene	D gene	clone size	CDR3 DNA	CDR3 protein
TRBJ1-5	TRBV20-1	TRBD1	many	TGCAGTGCTGGGGACAGGGGAGCTCAGCCCCAGCATTTT	CSAGDRGAQPQHF
TRBJ2-3	TRBV4-1	TRBD2	many	TGCGCCAGCAGCCAAGTAGGGACTAGCGGGGATAGCACAGATACGCAGTATTTT	CASSQVGTSGDSTDTQYF
TRBJ2-1	TRBV11-3	NA	NA	TGTGCCAGCAGCTTAGAGGGCGGGATGAATGAGCAGTTCTTC	CASSLEGGMNEQFF
TRBJ1-2	TRBV7-9	NA	NA	TGTGCCAGCAGCGTGGGGGAGGGGTATGGCTACACCTTC	CASSVGEGYGYTF
TRBJ2-1	TRBV5-1	NA	many	TGCGCCAGCAGCGCGGGACAGCCGGGATACAATGAGCAGTTCTTC	CASSAGQPGYNEQFF
TRBJ2-3	TRBV29-1	NA	many	TGCAGCGTTGCGGTCTTAACAGATACGCAGTATTTT	CSVAVLTDTQYF
TRBJ2-7	TRBV9	NA	many	TGTGCCAGCAGCATCCGAGCCGGGGGTCCCTACGAGCAGTACTTC	CASSIRAGGPYEQYF
TRBJ1-2	TRBV6-2/TRBV6-3	TRBD1	many	TGTGCCAGCAGCGACCGGGGCAACAGGGGGCGTGATGGCTACACCTTC	CASSDRGNRGRDGYTF
TRBJ2-3	TRBV20-1	TRBD2	many	TGCAGTGCTAGAGATTGGGGGGGAGATACGCAGTATTTT	CSARDWGGDTQYF
TRBJ2-5	TRBV29-1	TRBD2	many	TGCAGCGTGGAACCGGGACTAGCGAGACAAGAGACCCAGTACTTC	CSVEPGLARQETQYF
TRBJ1-1	TRBV11-3	TRBD1	many	TGTGCCAGCAGCCACATGACAGGGAACCCTGAAGCTTTCTTT	CASSHMTGNPEAFF
TRBJ2-5	TRBV5-1	TRBD1	NA	TGCGCCAGCAGCGCCGGGACAGGGGACGGAGGCCAAGAGACCCAGTACTTC	CASSAGTGDGGQETQYF
TRBJ2-7	TRBV6-1	NA	many	TGTGCCAGCAGCGGTACCTACGAGCAGTACTTC	CASSGTYEQYF
TRBJ2-7	TRBV6-2/TRBV6-3	NA	many	TGTGCCAGCAGTAAACCGGCACAGGGTGACGAGCAGTACTTC	CASSKPAQGDEQYF
TRBJ2-1	TRBV12-3/TRBV12-4	TRBD2	many	TGTGCCAGCAACCCTAGCGGATCCTACAATGAGCAGTTCTTC	CASNPSGSYNEQFF
TRBJ1-1	TRBV12-5	NA	many	TGTGCTAGTGGTTTGGGAGAAGCTTTCTTT	CASGLGEAFF
TRBJ2-1	TRBV19	TRBD2	NA	TGTGCCAGTAGGCGGACTAGTTCCAATGAGCAGTTCTTC	CASRRTSSNEQFF
TRBJ2-1	TRBV12-3/TRBV12-4	TRBD2	many	TGTGCCAGCAGTTTTTCCCCCGGGGGGGAGCAGTTCTTC	CASSFSPGGEQFF
TRBJ1-1	TRBV10-2	NA	many	TGCGCCAGCAGTGAGTCGGTAGGGTGGGACACTGAAGCTTTCTTT	CASSESVGWDTEAFF
TRBJ2-7	TRBV7-3	NA	many	TGTGCCAGCAGCTCGGTACCAGGGGCAGGCGAGCAGTACTTC	CASSSVPGAGEQYF
TRBJ2-1	TRBV4-2	NA	NA	TGTGCCAGCAGCCAAGATACGGCGAGCTCCTACAATGAGCAGTTCTTC	CASSQDTASSYNEQFF
TRBJ2-4	TRBV7-6	TRBD2	many	TGTGCCAGCAGCCCCGGGAGGCAACGGAGCGTAACCAAAAACATTCAGTACTTC	CASSPGRQRSVTKNIQYF
TRBJ2-7	TRBV5-1	TRBD2	many	TGCGCCAGCAGCTTGCTGGGACTAGCTAACCACGAGCAGTACTTC	CASSLLGLANHEQYF
TRBJ1-2	TRBV30	TRBD1	many	TGTGCCTGGAGTCTACAGGGGTTTAGCTATGGCTACACCTTC	CAWSLQGFSYGYTF
TRBJ2-1	TRBV6-2/TRBV6-3	TRBD1	many	TGTGCCAGCAGTTACTTGACAGGGGATGAGCAGTTCTTC	CASSYLTGDEQFF
TRBJ2-2	TRBV30	NA	many	TGTGCCTGGAGTTGGGGAACCGGGGAGCTGTTTTTT	CAWSWGTGELFF
TRBJ2-7	TRBV20-1	TRBD2	NA	TGCAGTGCGATACTAGCGGGAGGGGTGCAGTACTTC	CSAILAGGVQYF